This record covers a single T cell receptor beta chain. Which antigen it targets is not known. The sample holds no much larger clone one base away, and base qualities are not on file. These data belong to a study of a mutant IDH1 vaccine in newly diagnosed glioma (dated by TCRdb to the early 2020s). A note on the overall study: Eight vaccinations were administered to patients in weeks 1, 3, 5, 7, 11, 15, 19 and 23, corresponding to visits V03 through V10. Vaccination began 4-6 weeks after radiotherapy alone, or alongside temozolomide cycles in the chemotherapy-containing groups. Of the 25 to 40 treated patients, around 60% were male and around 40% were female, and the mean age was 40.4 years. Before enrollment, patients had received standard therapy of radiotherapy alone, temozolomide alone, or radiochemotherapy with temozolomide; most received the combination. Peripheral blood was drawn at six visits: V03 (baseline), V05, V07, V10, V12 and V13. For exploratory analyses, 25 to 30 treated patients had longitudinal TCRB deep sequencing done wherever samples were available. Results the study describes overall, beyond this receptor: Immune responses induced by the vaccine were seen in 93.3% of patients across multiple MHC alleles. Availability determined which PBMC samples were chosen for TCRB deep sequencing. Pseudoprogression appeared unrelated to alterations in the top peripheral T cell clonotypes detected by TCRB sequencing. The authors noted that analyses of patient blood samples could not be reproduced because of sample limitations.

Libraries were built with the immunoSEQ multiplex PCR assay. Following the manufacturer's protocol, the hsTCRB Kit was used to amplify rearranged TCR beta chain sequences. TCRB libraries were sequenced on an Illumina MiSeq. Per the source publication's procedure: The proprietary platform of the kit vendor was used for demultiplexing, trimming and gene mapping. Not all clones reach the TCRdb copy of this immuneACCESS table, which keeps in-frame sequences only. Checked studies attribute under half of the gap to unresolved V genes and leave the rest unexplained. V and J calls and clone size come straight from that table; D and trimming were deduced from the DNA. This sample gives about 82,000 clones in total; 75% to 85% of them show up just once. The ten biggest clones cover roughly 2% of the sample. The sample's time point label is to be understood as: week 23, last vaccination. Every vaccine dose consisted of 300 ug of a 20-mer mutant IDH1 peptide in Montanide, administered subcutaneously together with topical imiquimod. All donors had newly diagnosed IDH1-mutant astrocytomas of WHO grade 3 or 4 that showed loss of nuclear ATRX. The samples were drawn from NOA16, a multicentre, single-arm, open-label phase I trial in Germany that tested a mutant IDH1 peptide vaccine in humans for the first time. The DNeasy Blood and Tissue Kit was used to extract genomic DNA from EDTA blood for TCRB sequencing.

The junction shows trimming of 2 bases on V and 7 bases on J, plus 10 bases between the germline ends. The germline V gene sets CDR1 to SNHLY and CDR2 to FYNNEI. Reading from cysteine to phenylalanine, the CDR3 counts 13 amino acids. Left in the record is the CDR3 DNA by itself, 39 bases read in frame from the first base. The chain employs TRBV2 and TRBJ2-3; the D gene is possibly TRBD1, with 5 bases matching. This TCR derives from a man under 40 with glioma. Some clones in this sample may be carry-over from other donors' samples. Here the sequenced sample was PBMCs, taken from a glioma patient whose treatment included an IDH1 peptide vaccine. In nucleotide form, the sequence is TGTGCCAGCAGTGAATGGAAGGGGTATACGCAGTATTTT. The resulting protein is CASSEWKGYTQYF.